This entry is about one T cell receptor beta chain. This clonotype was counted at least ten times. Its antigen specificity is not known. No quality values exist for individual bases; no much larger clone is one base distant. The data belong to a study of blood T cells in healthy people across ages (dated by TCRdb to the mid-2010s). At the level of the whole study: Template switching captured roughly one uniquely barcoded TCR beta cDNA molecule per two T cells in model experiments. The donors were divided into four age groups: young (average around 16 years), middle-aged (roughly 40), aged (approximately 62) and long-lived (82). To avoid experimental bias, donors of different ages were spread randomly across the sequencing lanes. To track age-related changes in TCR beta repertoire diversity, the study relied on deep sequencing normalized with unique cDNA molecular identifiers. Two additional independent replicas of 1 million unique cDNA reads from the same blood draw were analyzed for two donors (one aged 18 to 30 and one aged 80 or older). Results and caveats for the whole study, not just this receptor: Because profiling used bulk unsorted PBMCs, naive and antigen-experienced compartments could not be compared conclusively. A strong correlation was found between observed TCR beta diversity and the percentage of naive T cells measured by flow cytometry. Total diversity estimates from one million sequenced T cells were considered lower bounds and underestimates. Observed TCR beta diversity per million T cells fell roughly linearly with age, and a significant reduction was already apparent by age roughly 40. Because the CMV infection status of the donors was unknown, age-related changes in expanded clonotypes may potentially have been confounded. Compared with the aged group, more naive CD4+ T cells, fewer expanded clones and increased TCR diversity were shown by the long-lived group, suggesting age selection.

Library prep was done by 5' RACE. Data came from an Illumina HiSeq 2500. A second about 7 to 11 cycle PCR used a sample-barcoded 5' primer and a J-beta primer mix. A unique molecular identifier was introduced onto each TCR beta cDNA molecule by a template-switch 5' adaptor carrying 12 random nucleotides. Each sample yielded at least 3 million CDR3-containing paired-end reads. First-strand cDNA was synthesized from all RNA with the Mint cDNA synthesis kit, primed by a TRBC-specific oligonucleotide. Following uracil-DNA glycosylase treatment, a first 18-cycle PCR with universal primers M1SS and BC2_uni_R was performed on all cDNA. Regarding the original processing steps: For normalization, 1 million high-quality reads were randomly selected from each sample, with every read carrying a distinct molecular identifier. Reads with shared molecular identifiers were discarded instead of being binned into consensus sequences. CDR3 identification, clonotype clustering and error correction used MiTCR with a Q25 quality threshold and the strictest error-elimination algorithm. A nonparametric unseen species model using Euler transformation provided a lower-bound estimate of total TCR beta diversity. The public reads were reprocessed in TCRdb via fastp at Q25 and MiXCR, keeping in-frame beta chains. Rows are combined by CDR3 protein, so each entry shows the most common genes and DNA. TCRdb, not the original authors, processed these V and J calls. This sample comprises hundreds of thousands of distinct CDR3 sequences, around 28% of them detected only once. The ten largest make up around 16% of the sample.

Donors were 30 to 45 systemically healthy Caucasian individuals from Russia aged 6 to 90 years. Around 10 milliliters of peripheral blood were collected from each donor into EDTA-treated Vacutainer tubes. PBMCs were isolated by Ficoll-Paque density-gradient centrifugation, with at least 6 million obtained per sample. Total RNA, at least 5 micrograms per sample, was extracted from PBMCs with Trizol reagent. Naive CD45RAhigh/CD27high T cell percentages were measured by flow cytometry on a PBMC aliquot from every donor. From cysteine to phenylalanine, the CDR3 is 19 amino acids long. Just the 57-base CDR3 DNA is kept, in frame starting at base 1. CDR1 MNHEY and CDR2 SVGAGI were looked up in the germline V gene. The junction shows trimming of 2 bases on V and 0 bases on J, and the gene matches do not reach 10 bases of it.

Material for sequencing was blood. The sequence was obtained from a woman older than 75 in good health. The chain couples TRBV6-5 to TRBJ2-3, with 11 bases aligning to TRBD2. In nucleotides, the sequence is TGTGCCAGCAGTTACAAAGGGAATAGCGGGGGGGCCAGCACAGATACGCAGTATTTT. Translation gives CASSYKGNSGGASTDTQYF.